This TCR beta chain appears in the sequencing data of a study of CD8 T cells in ankylosing spondylitis. A quantitative 5'-RACE method, one with molecular barcodes, was used to make TCR beta libraries. From the 5' RACE reads, TCRdb called clonotypes with MiXCR, one entry per CDR3 protein. This sample has about 180,000 distinct CDR3 sequences, with 9.8% found just once. Between the trimmed V and J ends, which lost 5 bases and 4 bases, there was a span of 17 bases. This CDR3 region has 15 residues. CDR1 and CDR2 (germline): MDHEN, SYDVKM. Whole-study findings and limits: As reported, disease-linked clones showed significant enrichment in matched ankylosing spondylitis synovial fluid. Earlier studies detected some motif variants in reactive arthritis synovial fluid and blood. What seemed typical of ankylosing spondylitis blood was a TCR beta motif built from roughly eight highly homologous variants.

Regarding this clonotype: The target antigen is unknown.

The TCR comes from a female donor with ankylosing spondylitis or in good health (not recorded which). V usage is TRBV28 and J usage is TRBJ2-5, with D possibly TRBD2 on 5 matching bases. Source material: blood, either unsorted or a sorted T cell fraction (not recorded which). The CDR3 sequence is CASSPTVTRVETQYF. The CDR3 DNA reads TGTGCCAGCAGTCCCACCGTCACGAGGGTAGAGACCCAGTACTTC.